Below are 30 T cell receptor beta chains sequenced from a single sample in a study of T cell clusters in autoimmune cytopenias. Each sample's input was about 270 ng genomic DNA, 35,000 to 40,000 genome equivalents. TRB rearrangements were amplified by touch-down multiplex PCR with mixed TRB-A/B primers. TCRdb re-called the multiplex PCR reads and catalogs CDR3 proteins one per entry, DNA excluded. The sample's table shows about 5,000 distinct CDR3 sequences. The sequenced sample consisted of peripheral blood. These receptors all stem from a human donor with an autoimmune cytopenia or autoimmune hepatitis (not recorded which).

Measured by frequency, this clonotype is medium-sized. The chain combines TRBV18 with TRBJ2-1; TCRdb calls TRBD1, which cannot be checked without DNA. Per the germline V gene, CDR1 is KGHSH and CDR2 is LQKENI. This CDR3 region has 17 residues. CDR3 loop: CASSPTLQGANYNEQFF. Complete variable domain (other parts from reference TRBV18 and TRBJ2-1): NAGVMQNPRHLVRRRGQEARLRCSPMKGHSHVYWYRQLPEEGLKFMVYLQKENIIDESGMPKERFSAEFPKEGPSILRIQQVVRGDSAAYFCASSPTLQGANYNEQFFGPGTRLTVL.

By frequency, this clonotype is medium-sized. This chain uses TRBV19 with TRBJ2-2. This CDR3 contains 14 residues. Germline CDR1 is LNHDA and CDR2 is SQIVND (reference sequence). The CDR3 region is CASSMDGESGELFF.

This sequence joins TRBV5-5 and TRBJ1-5; TCRdb reports TRBD1, a call that lacks DNA to check it against. The CDR3 is 16 residues long. The germline gives CDR1 SGHKS, CDR2 YYEKEE (reference sequence). The CDR3 is CASSGGTGGDNQPEHF.

The chain has TRBV12-3 or TRBV12-4 and TRBJ1-5; TCRdb designates TRBD1, a call that cannot be tested without DNA. This CDR3 has 15 residues. Here the CDR3 reads CASSRQAHSNQPQHF.

This clonotype ranks as medium-sized in terms of frequency. The V gene is TRBV12-3 or TRBV12-4, the J gene TRBJ2-3. The CDR3 has 13 amino acids. CDR3 region: CASRPQITDTQYF.

This chain joins TRBV24-1 and TRBJ2-1. CDR3 length: 11 amino acids. Germline CDR1 is KGHDR and CDR2 is SFDVKD. The CDR3 region is CATSDLYEQFF.

This chain connects TRBV20-1 to TRBJ2-1; TCRdb designates TRBD2, a call that cannot be tested without DNA. The CDR3 is 16 amino acids. In germline, CDR1 is DFQATT, CDR2 SNEGSKA (reference sequence). The CDR3 sequence is CSAPGKLAGAYNEQFF.

This clonotype registers medium-sized (0.01 to 0.1%) by frequency. The J gene is TRBJ1-6, the V gene TRBV6-2 or TRBV6-3. The CDR3 length is 13 residues. Germline assignment: CDR1 MNHEY and CDR2 SVGEGT. Here the CDR3 reads CASSWAGRTPLHF.

CDR3 residues: CAIRGQVNTEAFF. The chain couples TRBV10-3 to TRBJ1-1; absent DNA, TCRdb's TRBD1 call cannot be checked. The CDR3 length is 13 residues. Looked up from germline, CDR1 is ENHRY and CDR2 is SYGVKD.

This clonotype shows up as medium-sized by frequency. The rearrangement links TRBV30 to TRBJ1-2; absent DNA, TCRdb's TRBD1 call cannot be checked. The CDR3 runs to 13 residues. Germline lookup yields CDR1 GTSNPN and CDR2 SVGIG (reference sequence). CDR3 residues: CAWSYGRGRGYTF.

This clonotype is called medium-sized based on its frequency. This chain links TRBV5-6 with TRBJ2-7; the TCRdb call, TRBD1, lacks DNA for checking. The germline V gene encodes CDR1 SGHDT and CDR2 YYEEEE. CDR3 size: 15 residues. The CDR3 here is CASSWTGQPSYEQYF.

This clonotype shows up as medium-sized (0.01 to 0.1%) by frequency. CDR3 sequence reads: CASSYAGGNTEAFF. J is TRBJ1-1 and V is TRBV27. CDR1 and CDR2 from the germline V gene are MNHEY and SMNVEV (reference sequence). There are 14 residues in the CDR3.

This clonotype is called medium-sized based on its frequency. V gene TRBV5-4 combines with J gene TRBJ1-4; TCRdb's D call, TRBD1, is unchecked because there is no DNA. The CDR3 totals 16 residues. CDR1 is SGHNT, CDR2 YYREEE, per germline (reference sequence). The CDR3 sequence is CASSRQSGTGPQKLFF.

This clonotype counts as medium-sized (0.01 to 0.1%) by frequency. The chain links TRBV29-1 to TRBJ2-5; TCRdb selects TRBD1, and the lack of DNA leaves this call unchecked. In germline, CDR1 is SQVTM, CDR2 ANQGSEA. This CDR3 has 12 amino acids. The CDR3 protein is CSALKGRETQYF.

By frequency, this clonotype is medium-sized (0.01 to 0.1%). The CDR3 reads CASSELNRGNYGYTF. V and J are TRBV6-1 and TRBJ1-2; the D call of TRBD1 rests on TCRdb alone, since no DNA is present to check it. Germline CDR1 MNHNS, CDR2 SASEGT. This CDR3 has 15 residues.

In terms of frequency, this clonotype is medium-sized (0.01 to 0.1%). V usage is TRBV6-5 and J usage is TRBJ2-6; checking the TCRdb D call of TRBD1 is not possible without DNA. The CDR3 length is 18 residues. Germline V gene sequence: CDR1 MNHEY, CDR2 SVGAGI. The CDR3 here is CASSESVQGNSGANVLTF.

This clonotype is identified as medium-sized from frequency. The gene calls are TRBV6-5 and TRBJ2-2; the D call from TCRdb, TRBD2, cannot be confirmed without DNA. Germline V gene lookup returns CDR1 MNHEY and CDR2 SVGAGI. This CDR3 has 16 amino acids. The CDR3: CASSYEAGSATGELFF.

The CDR3 reads CASSLGHMIAKNIQYF. The V gene is TRBV11-1, the J gene TRBJ2-4; TCRdb outputs TRBD1, but without DNA this stays unchecked. The germline V gene encodes CDR1 SGHAT and CDR2 FQDESV (reference sequence). The CDR3 extends over 16 amino acids. Full variable domain (rest looked up from reference TRBV11-1 and TRBJ2-4): EAEVAQSPRYKITEKSQAVAFWCDPISGHATLYWYRQILGQGPELLVQFQDESVVDDSQLPKDRFSAERLKGVDSTLKIQPAELGDSAMYLCASSLGHMIAKNIQYFGAGTRLSVL.

The V and J genes are TRBV5-5 and TRBJ2-7. The germline CDR1 and CDR2 sequences are SGHKS and YYEKEE (reference sequence). The CDR3 runs to 14 residues. CDR3 in amino acids: CASSRLDPDYEQYF.

This clonotype is called medium-sized (0.01 to 0.1%) based on its frequency. The chain employs TRBV19 and TRBJ2-7. From germline, CDR1 is LNHDA and CDR2 SQIVND (reference sequence). The CDR3 extends over 12 amino acids. CDR3 region: CASSIWGNEQYF. The entire variable domain, with the rest obtained from reference TRBV19 and TRBJ2-7, is as follows: DGGITQSPKYLFRKEGQNVTLSCEQNLNHDAMYWYRQDPGQGLRLIYYSQIVNDFQKGDIAEGYSVSREKKESFPLTVTSAQKNPTAFYLCASSIWGNEQYFGPGTRLTVT.

V usage is TRBV20-1 and J usage is TRBJ2-1. In germline, CDR1 is DFQATT, CDR2 SNEGSKA (reference sequence). The CDR3 sequence is 12 residues long. The CDR3 reads CSAHRSPDEQFF.

This clonotype is labeled medium-sized based on frequency. The chain joins TRBV12-3 or TRBV12-4 to TRBJ2-1; TCRdb returns TRBD1, unconfirmable since there is no DNA. The CDR3 has 12 amino acids. The CDR3 sequence: CASSFRGNEQFF.

V and J are TRBV20-1 and TRBJ1-4. There are 12 residues in the CDR3. The germline V gene encodes CDR1 DFQATT and CDR2 SNEGSKA (reference sequence). The CDR3 reads CSVRSSNEKLFF.

Its frequency marks this clonotype as medium-sized. The V call is TRBV6-5, the J call TRBJ2-7. The germline CDR1 and CDR2 sequences are MNHEY and SVGAGI. The CDR3 extends over 11 amino acids. CDR3 residues: CASSNSYEQYF.

The J gene is TRBJ1-3, the V gene TRBV6-1; TCRdb gives TRBD1 as the D gene, but with no DNA this cannot be confirmed. The CDR3 has 15 amino acids. Germline V gene data show CDR1 as MNHNS and CDR2 as SASEGT. Here the CDR3 reads CATGDKRGSGNTIYF.

This rearrangement joins TRBV5-1 to TRBJ1-1. This CDR3 contains 12 residues. The V gene's germline CDR1 is SGHRS and CDR2 YFSETQ. CDR3 residues: CASSLVGAAAFF.

Judged by frequency, this clonotype is medium-sized. The gene calls are TRBV7-6 and TRBJ2-7; the TRBD1 assignment by TCRdb is unverifiable without DNA. This CDR3 has 13 amino acids. Germline CDR1 SGHVS, CDR2 FNYEAQ. The CDR3 sequence: CASSLGDRNEQYF.

The genes are TRBV6-2 or TRBV6-3 and TRBJ1-5; the D call from TCRdb, TRBD1, cannot be confirmed without DNA. The germline gives CDR1 MNHEY, CDR2 SVGEGT. The CDR3 has 15 residues. CDR3: CASRRQVWGNQPQHF.

This clonotype is called medium-sized based on its frequency. The rearrangement links TRBV5-4 to TRBJ1-2. Per germline, CDR1 SGHNT and CDR2 YYREEE (reference sequence). The CDR3 length is 15 residues. This CDR3 is CATTTGGDPYYGYTF. Full variable domain (remainder filled in from reference TRBV5-4 and TRBJ1-2): ETGVTQSPTHLIKTRGQQVTLRCSSQSGHNTVSWYQQALGQGPQFIFQYYREEENGRGNFPPRFSGLQFPNYSSELNVNALELDDSALYLCATTTGGDPYYGYTFGSGTRLTVV.

This clonotype ranks as medium-sized in terms of frequency. This chain links TRBV10-3 with TRBJ2-7; checking the TCRdb D call of TRBD1 is not possible without DNA. The V gene's germline CDR1 is ENHRY and CDR2 SYGVKD. The CDR3 has 12 residues. The CDR3 loop reads CAISGTGTEQYF.